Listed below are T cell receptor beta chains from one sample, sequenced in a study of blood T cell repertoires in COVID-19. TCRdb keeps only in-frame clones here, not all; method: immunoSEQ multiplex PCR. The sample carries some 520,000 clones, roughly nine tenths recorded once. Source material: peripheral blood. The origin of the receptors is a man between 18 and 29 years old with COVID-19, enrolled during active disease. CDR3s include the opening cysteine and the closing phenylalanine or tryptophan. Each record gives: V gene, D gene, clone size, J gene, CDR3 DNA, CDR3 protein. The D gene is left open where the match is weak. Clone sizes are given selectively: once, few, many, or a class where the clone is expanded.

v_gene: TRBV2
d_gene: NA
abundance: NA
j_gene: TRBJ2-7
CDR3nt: TGTGCCAGCAGTGTGGCGCGGGTTTACGAGCAGTACTTC
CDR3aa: CASSVARVYEQYF

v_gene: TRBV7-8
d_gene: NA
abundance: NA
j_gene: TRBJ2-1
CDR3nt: TGTGCCAGCAGCTTAGCGGAGAGTTTCTACAATGAGCAGTTCTTC
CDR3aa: CASSLAESFYNEQFF

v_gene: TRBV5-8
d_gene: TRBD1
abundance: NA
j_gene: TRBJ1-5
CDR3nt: TGTGCCAGTCTCGACCGGGTGGGACAGCTAAATCAGCCCCAGCATTTT
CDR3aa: CASLDRVGQLNQPQHF

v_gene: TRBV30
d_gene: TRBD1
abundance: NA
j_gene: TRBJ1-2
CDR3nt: TGTGCCTGGACCCCAAGACAGGGCGACTATGGCTACACCTTC
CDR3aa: CAWTPRQGDYGYTF

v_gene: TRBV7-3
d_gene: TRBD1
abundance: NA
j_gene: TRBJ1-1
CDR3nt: TGTGCCAGCAGCCGATCGGGACAGGGGCCCCTTGGGGGTGAAGCTTTCTTT
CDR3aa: CASSRSGQGPLGGEAFF

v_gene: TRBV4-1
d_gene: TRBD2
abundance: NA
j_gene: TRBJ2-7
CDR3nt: TGCGCCAGCAGCCAAGCTCCCCCAGGAGCGGGAGCCTTCTACGAGCAGTACTTC
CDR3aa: CASSQAPPGAGAFYEQYF

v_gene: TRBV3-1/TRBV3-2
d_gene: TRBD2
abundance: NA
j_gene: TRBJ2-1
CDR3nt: TGTGCCAGCAGCCGGCTAGCGGGATCCCCCAATGAGCAGTTCTTC
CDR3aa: CASSRLAGSPNEQFF

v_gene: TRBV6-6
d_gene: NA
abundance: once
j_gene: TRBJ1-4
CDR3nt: TGTGCCAGCAGCCCTATCTCCGGGGGGAATAATGAAAAACTGTTTTTT
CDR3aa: CASSPISGGNNEKLFF

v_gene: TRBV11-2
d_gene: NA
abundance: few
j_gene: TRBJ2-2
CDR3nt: TGTGCCAGCAGCTTATGGCTACCAGGAATGGCCGGGGAGCTGTTTTTT
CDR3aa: CASSLWLPGMAGELFF

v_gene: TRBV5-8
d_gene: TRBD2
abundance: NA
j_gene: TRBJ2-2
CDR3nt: TGTGCCAGCAGCCGTAGCGGGGGGCCTAACACCGGGGAGCTGTTTTTT
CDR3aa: CASSRSGGPNTGELFF

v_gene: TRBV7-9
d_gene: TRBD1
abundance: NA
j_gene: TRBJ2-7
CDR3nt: TGTGCCAGCAGCCTCGGGGACAGGTCCTACGAGCAGTACTTC
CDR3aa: CASSLGDRSYEQYF

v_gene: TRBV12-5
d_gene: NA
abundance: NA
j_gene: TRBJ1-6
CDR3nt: TGTGCTAGTGGCCCCCGGGGGGGTAGAGATAATTCACCCCTCCACTTT
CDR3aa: CASGPRGGRDNSPLHF

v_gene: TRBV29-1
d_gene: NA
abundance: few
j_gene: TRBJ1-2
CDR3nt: TGCAGCGTGGGGCAGGGTCGCAACTATGGCTACACCTTC
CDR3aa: CSVGQGRNYGYTF

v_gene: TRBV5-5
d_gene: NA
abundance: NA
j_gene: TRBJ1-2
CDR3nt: TGTGCCAGCAGCTTGGATCGGTGGGGCTACACCTTC
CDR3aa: CASSLDRWGYTF

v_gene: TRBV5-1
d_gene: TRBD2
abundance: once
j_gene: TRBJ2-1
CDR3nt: TGCGCCAGCAGAAACTCCTTATTAGCGGGGCCCTATTCGGAGCAGTTCTTC
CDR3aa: CASRNSLLAGPYSEQFF